One T cell receptor beta chain is described in this entry. The antigen remains undetermined. This sample is drawn from a study of monozygotic twins with inflammatory bowel disease. The CDR3 totals 15 residues. CDR1 is MNHEY, CDR2 SVGEGT, per germline. Findings and limits, study-wide: No single strong signal or clonotype associated with IBD was supported.

Nested PCRs of approximately 16 and 10 cycles, two in total, were run on TCRalpha and TCRbeta cDNA. No DNA is given; TCRdb re-called the 5' RACE reads and lists each CDR3 protein once. The sample has approximately 380,000 distinct CDR3 sequences. The gene calls are TRBV6-2 or TRBV6-3 and TRBJ1-6; absent DNA, TCRdb's TRBD1 call cannot be checked. This TCR came from a human donor with ulcerative colitis or Crohn's disease, or a healthy co-twin of an affected twin (not recorded which). The sequencing input was blood. Here the CDR3 reads CASTVGTGWDSPLHF.